The clone carrying this T cell receptor (beta chain) was recorded many times. CDR3-region Arm-PCR and iRepertoire HTBI primers produced the TCR beta libraries. TCRdb called the multiplex PCR reads again in MiXCR, with one record for every CDR3 protein. The sample includes around 450,000 distinct CDR3 sequences, around 15% of them seen just once. The sample belongs to a study of regulatory T cells in long-lasting Graves disease. Trimming removed 5 bases at V and 0 bases at J, with 10 bases between. The CDR3 extends over 14 amino acids. CDR1 is SGHVS and CDR2 is FQNEAQ in the germline V gene. Time point denoted: newly diagnosed GD, antithyroid drugs for less than 3 months. PBMCs provided the RNA from which the TCR library was made. By American Thyroid Association guidelines, Graves' disease was diagnosed in the cohort. The same data also went into a second study, on T cells in Graves' hyperthyroidism and ophthalmopathy. This second study says: HTBI primers were employed in a first-round RT-PCR of the TCR CDR3. Among thyroid clonotypes expanded above 0.001, most also appeared in blood.

The sequencing here drew on peripheral blood mononuclear cells (PBMCs), taken at new diagnosis, from a patient treated with antithyroid drugs. The TCR was taken from a man aged 35-49 years with Graves disease. This chain uses TRBV7-8 with TRBJ1-1; D is uncertain. In DNA, the CDR3 is TGTGCCAGCAGCCTTCTGGGGATGAACACTGAAGCTTTCTTT. Amino acids: CASSLLGMNTEAFF.